These 29 T cell receptor beta chains were sequenced from one sample in a study of blood T cell repertoires in COVID-19. This table comes from immunoSEQ multiplex PCR, and its TCRdb copy is limited to in-frame clones, with some not included. The sample lists 310,000 or so clones, around 89% occurring once. The sequenced sample was peripheral blood. The receptors originated from a woman aged 50 to 60 with active or convalescent COVID-19.

This clone was detected ten times or more. CDR3 DNA: TGTGCCACCAGCAGAGCCCCGGGACAGGGGACAGACGAGCAGTACTTC. This encodes CATSRAPGQGTDEQYF. The rearrangement links TRBV15 to TRBJ2-7; 10 bases are shared with TRBD1. This CDR3 contains 16 residues. CDR1 LNHNV and CDR2 YYDKDF come from the germline V gene (reference sequence). The V gene end was trimmed by 1 base and the J gene end by 5 bases; junction bases not matched to a gene: 8. The entire variable domain, with the rest obtained from reference TRBV15 and TRBJ2-7, is as follows: DAMVIQNPRYQVTQFGKPVTLSCSQTLNHNVMYWYQQKSSQAPKLLFHYYDKDFNNEADTPDNFQSRRPNTSFCFLDIRSPGLGDTAMYLCATSRAPGQGTDEQYFGPGTRLTVT.

The rearrangement links TRBV5-4 to TRBJ2-6; no clear D. V was cut by 4 bases and J by 0 bases, with 8 bases left in between. CDR3 length: 15 residues. Germline V lookup: CDR1 SGHNT, CDR2 YYREEE (reference sequence). The CDR3 reads CASSRSLSGANVLTF. As DNA, the CDR3 is TGTGCCAGCAGCCGGAGCCTCTCTGGGGCCAACGTCCTGACTTTC.

This chain connects TRBV7-8 to TRBJ2-3; D is perhaps TRBD2 (6 bases). The CDR3 covers 13 residues. CDR1 is SGHVS, CDR2 FQNEAQ, per germline. The V end lost 5 bases, the J end lost 6 bases, and 12 bases lay between the germline ends. CDR3 nucleotide sequence: TGTGCCAGCAGCCGTCTCGCGGGGGATACGCAGTATTTT. Translated: CASSRLAGDTQYF.

The chain carries TRBV4-1 and TRBJ2-1, with a possible D match to TRBD1 (6 bases). The CDR3 sequence is 15 residues long. With 4 bases removed from V and 8 bases from J, the gap between germline ends came to 18 bases. CDR1 and CDR2 (germline): MGHRA, YSYEKL. CDR3 loop: CASSLTGQGSDEQFF. CDR3 DNA: TGCGCCAGCAGCCTGACAGGCCAGGGATCCGATGAGCAGTTCTTC.

CDR3 in amino acids: CAWSVRGGSGTIYF. CDR3 coding DNA: TGTGCCTGGAGTGTACGGGGGGGATCGGGCACCATATATTTT. This chain links TRBV30 with TRBJ1-3; the D gene is possibly TRBD1 (5 bases). Trimming removed 0 bases from V and 9 bases from J, with 15 bases in between. Per the germline V gene, CDR1 is GTSNPN and CDR2 is SVGIG (reference sequence). This CDR3 is built from 14 residues.

In its sample, this clone was seen once. The gene calls are TRBV3-1 (or the pseudogene TRBV3-2) and TRBJ2-5; no firm D call. From germline, CDR1 is LGHDT and CDR2 YNNKEL (reference sequence). The CDR3 has 15 residues. V was clipped by 2 bases and J by 4 bases, with 14 bases between them. Here the CDR3 DNA reads TGTGCCAGCAGCCAACCGAAAGAGCTAGGAGAGACCCAGTACTTC. Residues: CASSQPKELGETQYF.

The CDR3 loop is CASSSTLGEVEKLFF. In DNA form, the CDR3 reads TGTGCCAGCAGCTCCACTCTAGGGGAGGTTGAAAAACTGTTTTTT. The genes are TRBV7-3 and TRBJ1-4; D may be TRBD1 (5 bases). Germline V lookup: CDR1 SGHTA, CDR2 FQGTGA. The V end lost 4 bases, the J end lost 7 bases, and 16 bases lay between the germline ends. The CDR3 is made up of 15 amino acids.

This chain links TRBV11-2 with TRBJ2-1, with 9 bases that match TRBD1. The germline gives CDR1 SGHAT, CDR2 FQNNGV. This CDR3 contains 13 residues. The V and J ends lost 2 bases and 8 bases, in that order; junction bases with no gene match: 1. CDR3 sequence: CASSLRDRDEQFF. In DNA form, the CDR3 reads TGTGCCAGCAGCTTACGGGACAGGGATGAGCAGTTCTTC.

The chain carries TRBV7-8 and TRBJ1-4; D may be TRBD1 (5 bases). CDR3 length: 15 residues. The V end lost 1 base, the J end lost 7 bases, and 13 bases lay between the germline ends. The germline gives CDR1 SGHVS, CDR2 FQNEAQ. The CDR3 here is CASSLDPGRGEKLFF. The DNA of the CDR3 is TGTGCCAGCAGCTTAGATCCAGGGAGGGGTGAAAAACTGTTTTTT.

This clone was counted once. The chain employs TRBV24-1 and TRBJ2-3; TRBD1 agrees at 10 bases. Germline V gene sequence: CDR1 KGHDR, CDR2 SFDVKD. CDR3 length equals 18 residues. The trim removed 4 bases at V and 0 bases at J, leaving 9 bases unmatched. Here the CDR3 reads CATSDSSPGQGSTDTQYF. The CDR3 bases are TGTGCCACCAGTGACAGTAGCCCGGGACAGGGGAGCACAGATACGCAGTATTTT.

The chain is built from TRBV4-3 and TRBJ1-3; possibly TRBD1 for D (6 bases). Germline loops: CDR1 LGHNA, CDR2 YSLEER. V was clipped by 6 bases and J by 4 bases, with 16 bases between them. The CDR3 consists of 15 residues. This CDR3 reads CASSPTTGSGNTIYF. As DNA, the CDR3 is TGCGCCAGCAGTCCCACCACAGGGTCCGGAAACACCATATATTTT.

This sequence joins TRBV28 and TRBJ1-4, with D perhaps matching TRBD1 (5 bases). The V gene's germline CDR1 is MDHEN and CDR2 SYDVKM. The length of the CDR3 is 17 residues. V was shortened by 3 bases and J by 0 bases, with 14 bases between the two germline ends. The CDR3 region has the DNA TGTGCCAGCAGTTTGCAGGGAATCCTATCAACTAATGAAAAACTGTTTTTT. The encoded protein is CASSLQGILSTNEKLFF.

This chain links TRBV21-1 with TRBJ2-1; TRBD2 is the table's D call and was not checked against the DNA. TRBV21-1 is a pseudogene locus. The CDR3 runs to 18 residues. CDR3 in amino acids: CASSKEHLRRGSYNEQFF. DNA of the CDR3: TGTGCCAGCAGCAAAGAGCATTTGAGGAGAGGGTCCTACAATGAGCAGTTCTTC.

The genes are TRBV19 and TRBJ2-1, with a weak D call TRBD2 (6 bases). The V gene's germline CDR1 is LNHDA and CDR2 SQIVND (reference sequence). The V end was cut by 6 bases, the J end by 7 bases, with 13 bases between. The CDR3 has 13 amino acids. The CDR3 region is CASSGSWGNEQFF. CDR3 nucleotide sequence: TGTGCCAGTAGCGGGAGTTGGGGTAATGAGCAGTTCTTC.

This sequence joins TRBV10-3 and TRBJ2-3, with TRBD2 matching over 7 bases. V shed 10 bases, J shed 4 bases, and the junction held 17 bases outside the gene matches. CDR1 and CDR2 from the germline V gene are ENHRY and SYGVKD. This CDR3 is 16 amino acids long. The CDR3 DNA follows: TGTGCCAGTAATACTCCGGCTGGGGGGGTGTCAGATACGCAGTATTTT. This gives the protein CASNTPAGGVSDTQYF.

The genes are TRBV7-2 and TRBJ1-2; tentative D call: TRBD1 (6 bases). The germline V and J ends were trimmed by 0 bases and 2 bases, with 10 bases remaining between them. This CDR3 is built from 15 residues. Germline V gene lookup returns CDR1 SGHTA and CDR2 FQGNSA. The CDR3 loop reads CASSLAWGPNYGYTF. The CDR3 coding sequence is TGTGCCAGCAGCTTAGCTTGGGGGCCCAACTATGGCTACACCTTC.

Concerning this clone: Other DNA sequences in this specimen translate into the identical CDR3. The chain couples TRBV7-8 to TRBJ1-1; perhaps TRBD1 as D (5 bases). CDR3 size: 13 residues. Per germline, CDR1 SGHVS and CDR2 FQNEAQ. V lost 3 bases to trimming and J lost 4 bases, with 9 bases between them. CDR3: CASSFQGGTEAFF. The CDR3 nucleotides read TGTGCCAGCAGCTTCCAGGGAGGCACTGAAGCTTTCTTT.

V is TRBV2 and J is TRBJ1-1; D remains unclear. The CDR3 runs to 12 residues. Germline V gene data show CDR1 as SNHLY and CDR2 as FYNNEI. The ends were cut back, 6 bases at V and 5 bases at J, with 10 bases in the middle. The CDR3 bases are TGTGCCAGCAGCGGGTTATGGACTGAAGCTTTCTTT. The encoded protein is CASSGLWTEAFF.

J is TRBJ2-7 and V is TRBV28, with a possible D match to TRBD2 (5 bases). The length of the CDR3 is 14 residues. CDR1 and CDR2 (germline): MDHEN, SYDVKM. V was shortened by 5 bases and J by 3 bases, with 14 bases between the two germline ends. In DNA, the CDR3 is TGTGCCAGCAGTAAATTTGCGGGCCGCTACGAGCAGTACTTC. Encoded protein: CASSKFAGRYEQYF.

The genes are TRBV30 and TRBJ2-1, with D perhaps TRBD2 (5 bases). Trimming pared 3 bases from V and 3 bases from J, leaving 12 bases between. Germline assignment: CDR1 GTSNPN and CDR2 SVGIG (reference sequence). The CDR3 runs 14 residues. As DNA, the CDR3 is TGTGCCTGGAGCGAGGGCGGGTACTACAATGAGCAGTTCTTC. Translation: CAWSEGGYYNEQFF.

The genes are TRBV7-8 and TRBJ1-5, with a tentative D call TRBD1 (6 bases). Germline V gene data show CDR1 as SGHVS and CDR2 as FQNEAQ. V was shortened by 5 bases and J by 0 bases, with 14 bases between the two germline ends. CDR3 size: 16 residues. This CDR3 is CASSPQDSYSNQPQHF. The CDR3 nucleotides read TGTGCCAGCAGCCCTCAGGACAGTTATAGCAATCAGCCCCAGCATTTT. Based on the CDR3 plus reference TRBV7-8 and TRBJ1-5, the full variable domain is GAGVSQSPRYKVAKRGQDVALRCDPISGHVSLFWYQQALGQGPEFLTYFQNEAQLDKSGLPSDRFFAERPEGSVSTLKIQRTQQEDSAVYLCASSPQDSYSNQPQHFGDGTRLSIL.

The chain joins TRBV6-5 to TRBJ2-7; D possibly corresponds to TRBD2 (5 bases). CDR3 length equals 13 residues. V lost 5 bases and J 3 bases, leaving 11 bases between the germline ends. In germline, CDR1 is MNHEY, CDR2 SVGAGI. The CDR3 DNA reads TGTGCCAGCAGTCCCCGACGGGGCTACGAGCAGTACTTC. It codes for CASSPRRGYEQYF.

The count of this clone is one. The chain uses TRBV11-1 and TRBJ2-5, with a tentative D call TRBD1 (6 bases). Between the trimmed V and J ends, which lost 4 bases and 5 bases, there was a span of 17 bases. The CDR3 contains 15 residues. In germline, CDR1 is SGHAT, CDR2 FQDESV (reference sequence). The chain's CDR3 is CASSSHPGVRETQYF. In DNA form, the CDR3 reads TGTGCCAGCAGCTCCCATCCAGGGGTGAGGGAGACCCAGTACTTC. Combining the CDR3 with reference TRBV11-1 and TRBJ2-5 gives the whole variable domain EAEVAQSPRYKITEKSQAVAFWCDPISGHATLYWYRQILGQGPELLVQFQDESVVDDSQLPKDRFSAERLKGVDSTLKIQPAELGDSAMYLCASSSHPGVRETQYFGPGTRLLVL.

V usage is TRBV5-1 and J usage is TRBJ2-4; D may be TRBD2 (6 bases). The ends were cut back, 0 bases at V and 2 bases at J, with 15 bases in the middle. Looked up from germline, CDR1 is SGHRS and CDR2 is YFSETQ. The CDR3 spans 17 residues. The CDR3 is CASSLGSSGWSKNIQYF. The CDR3 coding sequence is TGCGCCAGCAGCTTGGGGAGTAGCGGATGGTCCAAAAACATTCAGTACTTC.

CDR3 residues: CASSIETGWALATNEKLFF. Written as DNA, the CDR3 is TGTGCCAGTAGTATTGAGACAGGTTGGGCTCTTGCAACTAATGAAAAACTGTTTTTT. The V and J genes are TRBV19 and TRBJ1-4; D perhaps matches TRBD1 (6 bases). Germline lookup yields CDR1 LNHDA and CDR2 SQIVND (reference sequence). The CDR3 is made up of 19 amino acids. The V end was cut by 3 bases, the J end by 0 bases, with 20 bases between.

In DNA, the CDR3 is TGTGCCAGCAGCTTGGAAGGGGGCAAGCTGTTTTTT. It codes for CASSLEGGKLFF. This chain connects TRBV5-4 to TRBJ2-2; 7 positions match TRBD1. Trimming removed 0 bases from V and 12 bases from J; junction bases left unmatched: 2. From germline, CDR1 is SGHNT and CDR2 YYREEE (reference sequence). The CDR3 runs 12 residues.

The V call is TRBV7-9, the J call TRBJ1-4; 7 bases map to TRBD1. Germline loops: CDR1 SEHNR, CDR2 FQNEAQ (reference sequence). CDR3 length equals 15 residues. With V trimmed by 5 bases and J by 5 bases, 8 bases remained unmatched. Here the CDR3 reads CASSPYRGENEKLFF. The CDR3 DNA sequence: TGTGCCAGCAGCCCCTACAGGGGAGAGAATGAAAAACTGTTTTTT.

The rearrangement joins TRBV7-8 to TRBJ2-2; 7 nucleotides match TRBD2. Germline CDR1 SGHVS, CDR2 FQNEAQ. The ends lost 5 bases at V and 6 bases at J; junction bases unmatched: 9. CDR3 length: 15 amino acids. CDR3 coding DNA: TGTGCCAGCAGCCGACGAGGCGGGGGAGCCGGGGAGCTGTTTTTT. This encodes CASSRRGGGAGELFF.

V gene TRBV9 combines with J gene TRBJ2-1, with D possibly TRBD1 on 6 matching bases. V gave up 7 bases and J gave up 4 bases, with 12 bases separating them. The CDR3 is 13 amino acids. Germline assignment: CDR1 SGDLS and CDR2 YYNGEE. CDR3 sequence (DNA): TGTGCCAGCGCCGGGACACCGTACAATGAGCAGTTCTTC. Protein sequence: CASAGTPYNEQFF.